The clone carrying this T cell receptor beta chain came up a few times. The use of a sample-barcoded 5' primer and a J-beta primer mix characterized a second PCR of roughly 7 to 11 cycles. TCRdb re-derived calls from the 5' RACE reads in MiXCR, one entry per CDR3 protein. The sample has hundreds of thousands of distinct CDR3 sequences; 58% are singletons. Trimming pared 1 base from V and 2 bases from J, leaving 16 bases between. Germline values: CDR1 LGHDT, CDR2 YNNKEL (reference sequence). The CDR3 sequence is 17 residues long. This record belongs to a study of blood T cells in healthy people across ages.

This sequence joins TRBV3-1 and TRBJ2-3; tentatively, D is TRBD1 or TRBD2 (5 bases each). Sequenced sample: blood. The clonotype comes from a man aged 60-69 years in good health. The CDR3 DNA is TGTGCCAGCAGCCAAGGAGGGACGGATAGACTCACAGATACGCAGTATTTT. It translates to CASSQGGTDRLTDTQYF.